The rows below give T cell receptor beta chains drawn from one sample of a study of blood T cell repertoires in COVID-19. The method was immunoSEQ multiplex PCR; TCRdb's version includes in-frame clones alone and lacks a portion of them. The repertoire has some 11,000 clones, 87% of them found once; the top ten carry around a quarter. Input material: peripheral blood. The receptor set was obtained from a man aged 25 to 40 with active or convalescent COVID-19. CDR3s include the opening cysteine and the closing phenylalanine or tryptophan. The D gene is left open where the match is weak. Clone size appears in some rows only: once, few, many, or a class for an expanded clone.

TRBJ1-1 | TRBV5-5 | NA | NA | CASSLVGGMNTEAFF | TGTGCCAGCAGCTTGGTGGGGGGAATGAACACTGAAGCTTTCTTT
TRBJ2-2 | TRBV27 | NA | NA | CASSWGAGELFF | TGTGCCAGCAGTTGGGGAGCCGGGGAGCTGTTTTTT
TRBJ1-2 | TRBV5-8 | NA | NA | CATMTGANYGYTF | TGTGCCACCATGACAGGCGCTAACTATGGCTACACCTTC
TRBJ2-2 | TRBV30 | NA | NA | CAWQTDSQNTGELFF | TGTGCCTGGCAAACGGACAGTCAGAACACCGGGGAGCTGTTTTTT
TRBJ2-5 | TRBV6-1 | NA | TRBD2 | CASSEETGGQKTQYF | TGTGCCAGCAGTGAAGAAACGGGGGGGCAGAAGACCCAGTACTTC
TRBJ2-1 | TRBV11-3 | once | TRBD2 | CASSSRTSGNEQFF | TGTGCCAGCAGCTCCCGGACTAGCGGCAATGAGCAGTTCTTC
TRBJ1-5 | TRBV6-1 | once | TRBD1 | CASSQGTGDQPQHF | TGTGCCAGCAGTCAAGGGACAGGGGATCAGCCCCAGCATTTT
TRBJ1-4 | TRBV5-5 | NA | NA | CASSLYGQPNEKLFF | TGTGCCAGCAGCTTGTATGGACAGCCTAATGAAAAACTGTTTTTT
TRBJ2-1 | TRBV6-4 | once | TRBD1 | CASSGQGINEQFF | TGTGCCAGCAGTGGACAGGGAATCAATGAGCAGTTCTTC
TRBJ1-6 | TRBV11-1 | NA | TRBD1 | CASSRTGNNSPLHF | TGTGCCAGCAGCCGGACAGGCAATAATTCACCCCTCCACTTT
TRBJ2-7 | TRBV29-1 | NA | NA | CSVVGRDEQYF | TGCAGCGTTGTGGGCCGAGACGAGCAGTACTTC
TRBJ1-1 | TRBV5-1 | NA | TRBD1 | CASSKGQGATEAFF | TGCGCCAGCAGCAAGGGACAGGGGGCCACTGAAGCTTTCTTT
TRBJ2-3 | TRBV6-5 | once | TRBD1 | CASSLTGQGTDTQYF | TGTGCCAGCAGCTTGACAGGGCAGGGTACAGATACGCAGTATTTT
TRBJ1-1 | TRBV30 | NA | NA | CAWKDSMNTEAFF | TGTGCCTGGAAAGACAGCATGAACACTGAAGCTTTCTTT
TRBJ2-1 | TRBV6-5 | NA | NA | CASSLDRYNEQFF | TGTGCCAGCAGTCTGGACAGATACAATGAGCAGTTCTTC
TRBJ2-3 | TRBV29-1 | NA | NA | CSVDRGDTQYF | TGCAGCGTTGATAGGGGAGATACGCAGTATTTT
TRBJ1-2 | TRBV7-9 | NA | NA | CASSLSGGGAQGYTF | TGTGCCAGCAGCTTATCCGGCGGGGGGGCGCAGGGCTACACCTTC
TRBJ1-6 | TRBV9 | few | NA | CASSVGATQNSGSPLHF | TGTGCCAGCAGCGTAGGAGCCACTCAAAACAGTGGTTCACCCCTCCACTTT
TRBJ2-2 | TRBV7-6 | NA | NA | CASSLFGTGELFF | TGTGCCAGCAGCTTGTTCGGCACCGGGGAGCTGTTTTTT
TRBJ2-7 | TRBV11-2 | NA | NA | CASSHLRMADYEQYF | TGTGCCAGCAGCCACCTTCGAATGGCAGACTACGAGCAGTACTTC
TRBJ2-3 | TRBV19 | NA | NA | CASSPGTTSTDTQYF | TGTGCCAGTAGTCCCGGGACAACTAGCACAGATACGCAGTATTTT
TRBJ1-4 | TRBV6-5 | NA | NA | CASGRETALNEKLFF | TGTGCCAGCGGGAGGGAGACAGCGCTTAACGAAAAACTGTTTTTT
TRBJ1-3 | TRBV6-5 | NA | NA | CASSPMGDTIYF | TGTGCCAGCAGCCCCATGGGCGACACCATATATTTT
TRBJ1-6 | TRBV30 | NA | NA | CAWSARGGGTNSPLHF | TGTGCCTGGAGTGCTCGCGGGGGAGGCACGAATTCACCCCTCCACTTT
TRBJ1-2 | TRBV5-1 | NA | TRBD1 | CASSDTLDRAGYTF | TGCGCCAGCAGCGATACGCTGGACAGGGCGGGCTACACCTTC
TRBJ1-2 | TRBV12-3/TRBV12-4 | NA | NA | CASSFSFNYGYTF | TGTGCCAGCAGTTTCTCTTTTAACTATGGCTACACCTTC
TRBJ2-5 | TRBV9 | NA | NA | CASSVAARSETQYF | TGTGCCAGCAGCGTAGCAGCTAGGTCCGAGACCCAGTACTTC
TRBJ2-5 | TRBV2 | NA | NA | CAPKGDQETQYF | TGCGCGCCCAAGGGGGACCAAGAGACCCAGTACTTC
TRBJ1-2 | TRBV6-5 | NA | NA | CASGPPAGYTF | TGTGCCAGCGGGCCTCCCGCGGGCTACACCTTC
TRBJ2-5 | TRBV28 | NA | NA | CASSASGVETQYF | TGTGCCAGCAGTGCCTCGGGGGTAGAGACCCAGTACTTC
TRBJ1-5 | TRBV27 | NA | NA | CASTSGVDSNQPQHF | TGTGCCAGCACCTCAGGGGTGGATAGCAATCAGCCCCAGCATTTT
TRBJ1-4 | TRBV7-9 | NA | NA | CASSPNTSQRNEKLFF | TGTGCCAGCAGCCCGAATACGTCACAGCGGAATGAAAAACTGTTTTTT